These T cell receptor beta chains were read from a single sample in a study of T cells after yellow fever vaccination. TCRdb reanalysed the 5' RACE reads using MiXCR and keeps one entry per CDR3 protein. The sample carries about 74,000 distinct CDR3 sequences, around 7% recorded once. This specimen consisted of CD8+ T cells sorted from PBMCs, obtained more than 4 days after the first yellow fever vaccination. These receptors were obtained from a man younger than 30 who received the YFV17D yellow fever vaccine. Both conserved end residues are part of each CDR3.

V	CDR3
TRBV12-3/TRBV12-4	CASSWDGRGNSPLHF
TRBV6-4	CASSDTSGSYNEQFF
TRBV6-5	CASSYSGSNSPLHF
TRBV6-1	CASSEGVEVEQYF
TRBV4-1	CASSQDPGQPTGELFF
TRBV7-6	CASRDNLNTEAFF
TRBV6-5	CASSSALVSGANVLTF
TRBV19	CASIQDSGSSYNEQFF
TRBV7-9	CASSLVRGENTEAFF
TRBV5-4	CASSQRDTYQETQYF
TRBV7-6	CASGAGGQETQYF
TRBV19	CATQLPNYGYTF
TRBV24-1	CATSDSGNQPQHF
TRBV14	CASSHSPGQGKETQYF
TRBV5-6	CASSSGTGGWQPQHF
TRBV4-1	CASSTRHQSSGNTIYF
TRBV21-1	CASSTGEGDSSNQPQHF
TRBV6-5	CASSYRDKAFF
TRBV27	CASSLSQGSGGDQHF
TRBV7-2	CATAESPRNEQFF
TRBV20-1	CSARGGQGASPLHF
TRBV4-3	CASSQDSSNYGYTF
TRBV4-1	CASSHPDRLSTEAFF
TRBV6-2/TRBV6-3	CASSRDLYEQYF
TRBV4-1	CASSQVASTGGGSPQHF
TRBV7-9	CASSPILTGLRGYTF